The clone carrying this TCR beta chain was seen a handful of times. What it binds is not known. These data come from a study of post-analysis software for immune sequencing data. This CDR3 comprises 17 residues. V lost 4 bases to trimming and J lost 2 bases, with 19 bases between them. Germline loops: CDR1 SGHRS, CDR2 YFSETQ. Findings of the study overall: With TRBV5-6, TRBV5-1 and TRBV20-1 included, about five TRBV segments were more frequent in patients than in controls. Samples from a shared batch, those prepared together, strongly co-clustered by F measure.

Unique molecular identifiers were built into the TCR beta cDNA libraries. Input populations of about 0.95 to 11 million T cells gave rise to about 480,000 cDNA molecules. TCRdb independently ran MiXCR on the PCR reads; one entry per CDR3 protein. The sample gives 550,000 to 700,000 distinct CDR3 sequences, 44% of which show up once; roughly 1.7% is in the top ten. Sequencing was carried out using blood. This chain uses TRBV5-1 with TRBJ2-1, with no clear D. The TCR sequence derives from a girl aged 10-17 years with multiple sclerosis. CDR3 sequence reads: CASSPTATYSPYNEQFF. CDR3 sequence (DNA): TGCGCCAGCAGCCCTACCGCCACGTATAGTCCCTACAATGAGCAGTTCTTC.